This TCR beta chain was retrieved from a study of early T cells in non-severe SARS-CoV-2 infection. This clonotype was observed a few times. TCRdb passed the 5' RACE reads through MiXCR, listing each CDR3 protein once. The repertoire has about 39,000 distinct CDR3 sequences, less than 7% of them found once; the top ten carry roughly 4%. The length of the CDR3 is 16 residues. Trimming took 0 bases from V and 1 from J; bases not matched to a gene: 2. Germline lookup yields CDR1 SEHNR and CDR2 FQNEAQ (reference sequence). This TCR was recovered from an adult who was a healthcare worker with PCR-confirmed SARS-CoV-2 infection or an uninfected control (not recorded which). The chain combines TRBV7-9 with TRBJ1-2; 10 bases line up with TRBD1. The sample in question was whole blood, obtained at baseline. The CDR3 sequence: CASSLAGTGDNYGYTF. DNA for the CDR3: TGTGCCAGCAGCTTAGCTGGGACAGGGGATAACTATGGCTACACCTTC.